The 14 T cell receptor beta chains below were found in one sample sequenced in a study of tumor-infiltrating lymphocytes in localized non-small cell lung cancer. The method was immunoSEQ multiplex PCR; TCRdb's version includes in-frame clones alone and lacks a portion of them. The sample carries some 14,000 clones, around 76% recorded once. What was sequenced was uninvolved lung tissue not adjacent to the tumor. The receptors stem from a human donor with non-small cell lung cancer.

The CDR3 region has the DNA TGTGCCAGCAGTGCGACTAGCGCGAATGAGCAGTTCTTC. As protein: CASSATSANEQFF. V is TRBV6-6 and J is TRBJ2-1; 8 bases map to TRBD2. The CDR3 runs to 13 residues. J was trimmed by 7 bases and V by 5 bases; bases with no gene match: 4. Looked up from germline, CDR1 is MNHNY and CDR2 is SVGAGI (reference sequence).

V and J are TRBV30 and TRBJ1-1; possibly TRBD1 for D (6 bases). Between the trimmed V and J ends, which lost 1 base and 7 bases, there was a span of 10 bases. Germline loops: CDR1 GTSNPN, CDR2 SVGIG (reference sequence). The CDR3 is made up of 12 amino acids. Here the CDR3 DNA reads TGTGCCTGGAGTGCGGGACAAGGTGAAGCTTTCTTT. Translation gives CAWSAGQGEAFF.

The V gene is TRBV7-3, the J gene TRBJ1-1; D might be TRBD1 (5 bases). The CDR3 is made up of 13 amino acids. V shed 5 bases and J shed 0 bases, with 7 bases lying between them. The V gene's germline CDR1 is SGHTA and CDR2 FQGTGA. The CDR3 sequence: CASSPGMNTEAFF. CDR3 DNA: TGTGCCAGCAGCCCAGGGATGAACACTGAAGCTTTCTTT.

This clone is classed as medium-sized. The chain uses TRBV2 and TRBJ1-5, with 10 bases that match TRBD1. Looked up from germline, CDR1 is SNHLY and CDR2 is FYNNEI. This CDR3 comprises 14 residues. V gave up 5 bases and J gave up 5 bases; unmatched junction bases: 3. The CDR3 DNA reads as TGTGCCAGCAGTCAGGACAGGGGGTATCAGCCCCAGCATTTT. This codes for CASSQDRGYQPQHF.

This clone was observed a single time. The chain couples TRBV9 to TRBJ1-1; 9 positions agree with TRBD1. The CDR3 has 14 residues. The V and J ends lost 4 bases and 4 bases, in that order; junction bases with no gene match: 5. Per germline, CDR1 SGDLS and CDR2 YYNGEE. The CDR3 protein is CASSPTGGVTEAFF. The CDR3 nucleotides are TGTGCCAGCAGCCCCACAGGGGGCGTCACTGAAGCTTTCTTT.

Comments on this clone: At the DNA level, this CDR3 is encoded by other sequences in the same sample as well. The J gene is TRBJ2-3, the V gene TRBV27; 14 bases are a match to TRBD2. Germline V gene sequence: CDR1 MNHEY, CDR2 SMNVEV (reference sequence). V shed 3 bases, J shed 4 bases, and the junction held 0 bases outside the gene matches. The length of the CDR3 is 15 residues. CDR3 protein: CASSLTSGGADTQYF. The CDR3 coding sequence is TGTGCCAGCAGTTTGACTAGCGGGGGGGCAGATACGCAGTATTTT.

This clone was observed a handful of times. V gene TRBV2 combines with J gene TRBJ1-4, with D possibly being TRBD1 (5 bases). The CDR3 consists of 17 residues. V lost 1 base, J lost 3 bases, and 15 bases lay in between. The V gene's germline CDR1 is SNHLY and CDR2 FYNNEI. The CDR3 region has the DNA TGTGCCAGCAGTGAAGGGTTGGGGCCAGGAGCTAATGAAAAACTGTTTTTT. It yields the protein CASSEGLGPGANEKLFF.

V is TRBV4-3 and J is TRBJ2-6; 10 nucleotides line up with TRBD1. The CDR3 length is 16 residues. CDR1 and CDR2 (germline): LGHNA, YSLEER. The V gene end was trimmed by 4 bases and the J gene end by 4 bases; junction bases not matched to a gene: 4. The CDR3 spells CASSPDRGAGANVLTF. The CDR3 nucleotides are TGCGCCAGCAGCCCGGACAGGGGGGCAGGGGCCAACGTCCTGACTTTC.

The rearrangement uses TRBV13 and TRBJ2-7; TRBD2 matches at 13 bases. The V and J ends lost 5 bases and 2 bases, in that order; junction bases with no gene match: 9. In germline, CDR1 is PRHDT, CDR2 FYEKMQ (reference sequence). The CDR3 extends over 17 amino acids. The CDR3 loop is CASSPGTSGNIPYEQYF. For the CDR3, the DNA is TGTGCCAGCAGCCCAGGGACTAGCGGGAACATCCCCTACGAGCAGTACTTC. Looking up the rest from reference TRBV13 and TRBJ2-7 gives the full variable domain: AAGVIQSPRHLIKEKRETATLKCYPIPRHDTVYWYQQGPGQDPQFLISFYEKMQSDKGSIPDRFSAQQFSDYHSELNMSSLELGDSALYFCASSPGTSGNIPYEQYFGPGTRLTVT.

CDR3 protein: CASRPTRLLTDTQYF. The CDR3 bases are TGTGCCAGCAGGCCTACTAGGCTCCTCACAGATACGCAGTATTTT. This chain connects TRBV27 to TRBJ2-3; D is possibly TRBD2 (5 bases). The CDR3 is 15 amino acids. CDR1 and CDR2 (germline): MNHEY, SMNVEV (reference sequence). V was pared by 6 bases and J by 2 bases, with 15 bases between.

This chain links TRBV6-5 with TRBJ2-5; D ambiguous. V shed 6 bases and J shed 4 bases, with 12 bases lying between them. The length of the CDR3 is 13 residues. Germline CDR1 is MNHEY and CDR2 is SVGAGI. CDR3 amino acids: CASRVNIGETQYF. The DNA for the CDR3 is TGTGCCAGCAGGGTTAACATTGGAGAGACCCAGTACTTC.

J is TRBJ2-4 and V is TRBV30, with 9 bases fitting TRBD1. This CDR3 is 14 amino acids long. V shed 2 bases and J 6 bases; nucleotides not matched to a gene: 5. Per the germline V gene, CDR1 is GTSNPN and CDR2 is SVGIG (reference sequence). The chain's CDR3 is CAWSTRTGVNIQYF. CDR3 nucleotide sequence: TGTGCCTGGAGTACCCGGACAGGGGTAAACATTCAGTACTTC.

The rearrangement joins TRBV7-9 to TRBJ2-1, with 9 bases fitting TRBD2. Trimming took 5 bases from V and 3 from J; bases not matched to a gene: 8. Germline V gene data show CDR1 as SEHNR and CDR2 as FQNEAQ (reference sequence). This CDR3 contains 16 residues. CDR3 region: CASSPTGLAYYNEQFF. The CDR3 DNA is TGTGCCAGCAGCCCGACGGGACTAGCTTACTACAATGAGCAGTTCTTC.

The chain recombines TRBV7-6 with TRBJ2-5; D perhaps matches TRBD1 (5 bases). Trimming took off 3 bases at V and 5 bases at J, with 7 bases between the two ends. The CDR3 covers 12 residues. Per germline, CDR1 SGHVS and CDR2 FNYEAQ. Here the CDR3 reads CASSFPGETQYF. The CDR3 DNA follows: TGTGCCAGCAGCTTTCCAGGGGAGACCCAGTACTTC.